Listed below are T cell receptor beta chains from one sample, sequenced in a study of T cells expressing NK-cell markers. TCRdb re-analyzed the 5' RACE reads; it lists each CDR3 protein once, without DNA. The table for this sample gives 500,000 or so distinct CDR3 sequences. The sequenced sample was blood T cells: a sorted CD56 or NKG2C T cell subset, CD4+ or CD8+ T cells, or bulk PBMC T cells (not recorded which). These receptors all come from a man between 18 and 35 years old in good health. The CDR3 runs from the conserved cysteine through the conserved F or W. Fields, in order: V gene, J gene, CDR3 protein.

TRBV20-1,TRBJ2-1,CSATGHWANEQFF
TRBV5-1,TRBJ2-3,CASRTGQVPSADTQYF
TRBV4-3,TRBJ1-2,CASSQDPQPNYGYTF
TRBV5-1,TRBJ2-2,CASSPGLAGGRITGELFF
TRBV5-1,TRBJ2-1,CASSLFGQDNEQFF
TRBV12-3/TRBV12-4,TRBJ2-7,CASSHLGRTYEQYF
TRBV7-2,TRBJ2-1,CASSLTGTGKIGQFF
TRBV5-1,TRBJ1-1,CASSLEVGSNTEAFF
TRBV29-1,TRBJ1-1,CSVELGANTEAFF
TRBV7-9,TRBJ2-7,CASSAVGQWGDYEQYF
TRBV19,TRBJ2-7,CASSPHRDIGTYEQYF
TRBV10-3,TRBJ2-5,CAISESSSETQYF
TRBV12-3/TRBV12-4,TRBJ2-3,CASSASSDTQYF
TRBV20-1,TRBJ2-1,CSASSGPSFAYNEQFF
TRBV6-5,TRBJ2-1,CASSYSTGLAGDEQFF
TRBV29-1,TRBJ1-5,CSVTGANQPQHF
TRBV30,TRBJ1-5,CAWSQGGSNQPQHF
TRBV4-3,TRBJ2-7,CASSQEEDSAYEQYF
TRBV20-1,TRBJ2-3,CSASGSHADTQYF
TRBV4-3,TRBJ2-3,CASSQDAAGAVGTDTQYF
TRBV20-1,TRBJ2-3,CSAGDYGTTDTQYF
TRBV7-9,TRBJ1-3,CASSSPGLRAGNTIYF
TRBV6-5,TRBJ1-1,CATAGPARAFF
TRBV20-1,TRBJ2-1,CSALGLAIYNEQFF
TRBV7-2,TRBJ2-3,CASRDRATSLTTDTQYF
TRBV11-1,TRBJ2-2,CASSPTPGGRYSNTGELFF
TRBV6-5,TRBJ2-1,CVGGNPYNEQFF
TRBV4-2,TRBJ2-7,CASSQLDRGRAYEQYF
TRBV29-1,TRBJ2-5,CSVAGQGLRETQYF
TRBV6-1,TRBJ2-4,CASSPSPVSAKNIQYF
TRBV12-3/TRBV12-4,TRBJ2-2,CASSLMEGGDTGELFF
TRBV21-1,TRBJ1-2,CASSPSYGYTF
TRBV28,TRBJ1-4,CASRLPSTNEKLFF
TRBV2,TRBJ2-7,CASSETWAGRYEQYF
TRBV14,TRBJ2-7,CASSPAEAWAYEQYF